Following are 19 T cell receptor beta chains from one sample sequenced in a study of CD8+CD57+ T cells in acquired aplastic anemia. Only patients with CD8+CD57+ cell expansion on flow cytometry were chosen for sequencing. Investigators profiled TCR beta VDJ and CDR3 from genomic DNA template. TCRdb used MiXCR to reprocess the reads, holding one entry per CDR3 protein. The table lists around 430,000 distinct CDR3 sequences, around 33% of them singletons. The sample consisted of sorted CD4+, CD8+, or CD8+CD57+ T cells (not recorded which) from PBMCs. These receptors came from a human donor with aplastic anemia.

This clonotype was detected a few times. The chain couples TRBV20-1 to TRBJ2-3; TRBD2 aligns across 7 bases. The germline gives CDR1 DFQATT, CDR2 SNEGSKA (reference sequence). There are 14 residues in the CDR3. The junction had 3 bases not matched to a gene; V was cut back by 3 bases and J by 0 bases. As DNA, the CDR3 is TGCAGTGCTAGGGGGGGGGGTAGCACAGATACGCAGTATTTT. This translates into CSARGGGSTDTQYF.

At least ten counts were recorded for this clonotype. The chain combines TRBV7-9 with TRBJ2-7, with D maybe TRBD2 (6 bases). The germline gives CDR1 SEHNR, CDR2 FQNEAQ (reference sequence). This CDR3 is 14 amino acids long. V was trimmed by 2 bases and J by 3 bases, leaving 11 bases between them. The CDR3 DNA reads TGTGCCAGCAGCTTAAGTGGAGGGGTCTACGAGCAGTACTTC. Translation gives CASSLSGGVYEQYF. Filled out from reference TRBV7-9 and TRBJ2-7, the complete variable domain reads DTGVSQNPRHKITKRGQNVTFRCDPISEHNRLYWYRQTLGQGPEFLTYFQNEAQLEKSRLLSDRFSAERPKGSFSTLEIQRTEQGDSAMYLCASSLSGGVYEQYFGPGTRLTVT.

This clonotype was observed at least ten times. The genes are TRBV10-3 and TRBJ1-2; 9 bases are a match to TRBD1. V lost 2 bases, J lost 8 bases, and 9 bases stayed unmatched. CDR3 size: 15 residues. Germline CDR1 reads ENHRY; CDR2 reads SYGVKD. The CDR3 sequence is CAISEGDRVGGGYTF. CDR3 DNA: TGTGCCATCAGTGAGGGGGACAGGGTAGGAGGAGGCTACACCTTC.

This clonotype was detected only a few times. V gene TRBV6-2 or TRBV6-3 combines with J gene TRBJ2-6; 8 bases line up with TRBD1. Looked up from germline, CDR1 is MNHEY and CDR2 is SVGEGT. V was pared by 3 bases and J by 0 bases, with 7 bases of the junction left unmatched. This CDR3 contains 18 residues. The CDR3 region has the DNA TGTGCCAGCAGTTATCCCGGGACAGGAGCCTCTGGGGCCAACGTCCTGACTTTC. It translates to CASSYPGTGASGANVLTF.

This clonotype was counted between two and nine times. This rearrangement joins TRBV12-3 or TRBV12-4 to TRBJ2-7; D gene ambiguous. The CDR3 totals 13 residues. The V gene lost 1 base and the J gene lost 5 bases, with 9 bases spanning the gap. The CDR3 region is CASSLDLADEQYF. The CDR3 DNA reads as TGTGCCAGCAGTTTAGACCTGGCGGACGAGCAGTACTTC.

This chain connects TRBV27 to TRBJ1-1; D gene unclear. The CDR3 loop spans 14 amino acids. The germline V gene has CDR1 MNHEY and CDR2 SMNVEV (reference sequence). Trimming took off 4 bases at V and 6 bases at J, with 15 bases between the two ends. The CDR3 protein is CASSSRGEGSEAFF. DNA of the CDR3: TGTGCCAGCAGTTCTCGCGGGGAGGGTTCTGAAGCTTTCTTT.

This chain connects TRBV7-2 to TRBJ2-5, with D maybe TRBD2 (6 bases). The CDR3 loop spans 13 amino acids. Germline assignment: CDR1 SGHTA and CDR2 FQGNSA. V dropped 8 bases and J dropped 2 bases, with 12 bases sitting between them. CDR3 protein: CASGGTGQETQYF. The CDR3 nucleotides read TGTGCCAGCGGGGGGACCGGGCAAGAGACCCAGTACTTC.

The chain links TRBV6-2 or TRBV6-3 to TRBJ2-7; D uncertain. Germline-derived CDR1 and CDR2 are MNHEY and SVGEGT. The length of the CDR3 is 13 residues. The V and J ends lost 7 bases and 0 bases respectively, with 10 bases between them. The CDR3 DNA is TGTGCCAGCAAAGCCGGATCCTCCTACGAGCAGTACTTC. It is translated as CASKAGSSYEQYF.

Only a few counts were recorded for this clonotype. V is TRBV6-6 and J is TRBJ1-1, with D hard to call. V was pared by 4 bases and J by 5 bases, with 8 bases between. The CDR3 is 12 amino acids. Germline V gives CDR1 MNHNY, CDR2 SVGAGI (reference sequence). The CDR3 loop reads CASSLGWTEAFF. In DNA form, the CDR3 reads TGTGCCAGCAGTTTGGGGTGGACTGAAGCTTTCTTT.

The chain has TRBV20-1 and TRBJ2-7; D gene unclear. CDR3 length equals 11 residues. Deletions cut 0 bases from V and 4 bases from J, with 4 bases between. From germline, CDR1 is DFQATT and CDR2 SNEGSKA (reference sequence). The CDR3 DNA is TGCAGTGCTAGAGAGTTATACGAGCAGTACTTC. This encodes CSARELYEQYF.

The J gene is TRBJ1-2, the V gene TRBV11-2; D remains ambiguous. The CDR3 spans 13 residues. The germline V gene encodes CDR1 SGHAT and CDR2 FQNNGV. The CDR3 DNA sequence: TGTGTCTGGAGCCCTTATGACGGCTATGGCTACACCTTC. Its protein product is CVWSPYDGYGYTF. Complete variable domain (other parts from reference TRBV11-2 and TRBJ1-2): EAGVAQSPRYKIIEKRQSVAFWCNPISGHATLYWYQQILGQGPKLLIQFQNNGVVDDSQLPKDRFSAERLKGVDSTLKIQPAKLEDSAVYLCVWSPYDGYGYTFGSGTRLTVV.

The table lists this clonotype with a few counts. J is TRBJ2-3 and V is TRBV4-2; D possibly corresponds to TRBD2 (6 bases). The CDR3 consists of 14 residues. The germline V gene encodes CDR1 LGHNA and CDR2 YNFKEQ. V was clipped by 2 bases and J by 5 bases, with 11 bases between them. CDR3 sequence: CASSQKRLEDTQYF. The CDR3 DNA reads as TGTGCCAGCAGCCAAAAACGACTAGAAGATACGCAGTATTTT.

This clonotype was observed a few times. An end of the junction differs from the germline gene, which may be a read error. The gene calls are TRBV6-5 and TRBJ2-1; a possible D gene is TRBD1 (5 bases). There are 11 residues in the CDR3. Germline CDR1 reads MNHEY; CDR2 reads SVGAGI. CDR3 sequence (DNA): TGTGCCGGCAGTTGGGGCGGTGAGCAGTTCTTC. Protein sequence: CAGSWGGEQFF.

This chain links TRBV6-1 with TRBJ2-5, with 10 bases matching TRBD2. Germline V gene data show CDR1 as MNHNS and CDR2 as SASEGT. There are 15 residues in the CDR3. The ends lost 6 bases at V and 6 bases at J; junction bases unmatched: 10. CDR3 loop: CASRTPTSGSQTQYF. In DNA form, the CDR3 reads TGTGCCAGCAGGACTCCGACTAGCGGGTCCCAGACCCAGTACTTC.

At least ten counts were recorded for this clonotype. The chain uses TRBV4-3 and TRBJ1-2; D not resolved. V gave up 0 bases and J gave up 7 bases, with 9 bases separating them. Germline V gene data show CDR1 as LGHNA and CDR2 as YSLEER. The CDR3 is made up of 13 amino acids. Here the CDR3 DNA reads TGCGCCAGCAGCCAAGAAGGGTGGGGTGGCTACACCTTC. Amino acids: CASSQEGWGGYTF.

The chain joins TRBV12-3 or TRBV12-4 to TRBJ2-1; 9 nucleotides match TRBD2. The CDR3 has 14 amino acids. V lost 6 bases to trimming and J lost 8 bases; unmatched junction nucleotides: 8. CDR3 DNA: TGTGCCAGCAGGCTAGCGACTAGCGGTTATGAGCAGTTCTTC. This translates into CASRLATSGYEQFF.

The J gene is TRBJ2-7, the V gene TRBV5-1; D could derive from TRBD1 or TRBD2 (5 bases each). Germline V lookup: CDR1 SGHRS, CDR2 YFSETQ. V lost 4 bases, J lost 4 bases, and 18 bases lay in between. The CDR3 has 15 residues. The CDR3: CASSVGTLMGYEQYF. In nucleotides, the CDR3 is TGCGCCAGCAGCGTTGGGACCCTTATGGGATACGAGCAGTACTTC.

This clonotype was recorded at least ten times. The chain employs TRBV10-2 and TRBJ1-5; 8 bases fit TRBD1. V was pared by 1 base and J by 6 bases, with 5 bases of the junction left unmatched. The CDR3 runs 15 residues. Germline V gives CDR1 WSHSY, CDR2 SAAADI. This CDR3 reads CASSEFGQGGQPQHF. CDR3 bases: TGCGCCAGCAGTGAGTTCGGACAGGGTGGTCAGCCCCAGCATTTT.

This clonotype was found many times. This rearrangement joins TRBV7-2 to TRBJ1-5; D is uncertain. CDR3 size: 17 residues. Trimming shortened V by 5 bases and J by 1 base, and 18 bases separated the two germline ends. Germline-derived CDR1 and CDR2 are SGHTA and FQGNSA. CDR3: CASSPVSSVSSNQPQHF. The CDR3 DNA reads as TGTGCCAGCAGCCCAGTATCGTCAGTTAGCAGCAATCAGCCCCAGCATTTT.